This entry lists 17 T cell receptor beta chains sequenced from one sample in a study of OX40 agonist ivuxolimab in advanced cancers. The method behind the library was the immunoSEQ multiplex PCR assay. In its TCRdb copy, this immuneACCESS table keeps in-frame sequences only and misses some clones. Where compared with another copy, unresolved V genes explain less than half of these, and the others have no known cause. Across this sample there are some 63,000 clones, with approximately 92% seen only once. The ten largest account for 14% of the sample. Sequencing used CD4+ or CD8+ T cells sorted from blood, obtained in a trial of the OX40 agonist ivuxolimab. All receptors derive from an adult with an advanced solid tumor such as melanoma, head and neck, liver or kidney cancer.

Relative to its sample, this clone is medium-sized. The chain combines TRBV2 with TRBJ2-7; 7 nucleotides align to TRBD2. The CDR3 consists of 16 residues. With V trimmed by 7 bases and J by 3 bases, 15 bases remained unmatched. Germline CDR1 and CDR2: SNHLY and FYNNEI. DNA for the CDR3: TGTGCCAGCACTTCAGAGCCGGACTGGGGGGGCTACGAGCAGTACTTC. Translation gives CASTSEPDWGGYEQYF.

The chain uses TRBV29-1 and TRBJ2-1; 9 nucleotides align to TRBD1. This CDR3 has 15 residues. The germline gives CDR1 SQVTM, CDR2 ANQGSEA. Losses at the gene ends were 7 bases for V and 8 bases for J; bases not matched to a gene: 15. As DNA, the CDR3 is TGCAGCGGTGTGTACGGACAGGGGTCACCCGATGAGCAGTTCTTC. This sequence encodes CSGVYGQGSPDEQFF.

Comment on this clone: Other nucleotide sequences from this sample produce the same CDR3. The CDR3 DNA reads as TGCAGCGTTGACGGGGGATATTATGGCTACACCTTC. Its translation: CSVDGGYYGYTF. This chain joins TRBV29-1 and TRBJ1-2, with TRBD1 as a possible D gene (5 bases). Trimming stripped 3 bases from V and 5 bases from J, with 10 bases between. Germline V lookup: CDR1 SQVTM, CDR2 ANQGSEA. The CDR3 is 12 residues long. The full variable domain, completed using reference TRBV29-1 and TRBJ1-2, is SAVISQKPSRDICQRGTSLTIQCQVDSQVTMMFWYRQQPGQSLTLIATANQGSEATYESGFVIDKFPISRPNLTFSTLTVSNMSPEDSSIYLCSVDGGYYGYTFGSGTRLTVV.

This chain uses TRBV28 with TRBJ2-7; possibly TRBD1 for D (5 bases). Germline-derived CDR1 and CDR2 are MDHEN and SYDVKM. This CDR3 spans 14 amino acids. V gave up 2 bases and J gave up 3 bases, with 11 bases separating them. CDR3 in DNA: TGTGCCAGCAGTTTACAGGGATCAGGCTACGAGCAGTACTTC. Translating it yields CASSLQGSGYEQYF.

The V and J genes are TRBV4-1 and TRBJ2-7, with a tentative D call TRBD2 (6 bases). The V gene lost 0 bases and the J gene lost 6 bases, with 18 bases spanning the gap. This CDR3 is 16 amino acids long. Looked up from germline, CDR1 is MGHRA and CDR2 is YSYEKL. The CDR3 here is CASSQDGSGTRGEQYF. The CDR3 DNA is TGCGCCAGCAGCCAAGATGGTAGCGGAACACGCGGCGAGCAGTACTTC.

This rearrangement joins TRBV13 to TRBJ1-1; D is undetermined. The CDR3 covers 13 residues. CDR1 PRHDT and CDR2 FYEKMQ come from the germline V gene (reference sequence). The germline V and J ends were trimmed by 1 base and 5 bases, with 8 bases remaining between them. The CDR3 DNA reads TGTGCCAGCAGCTTAGTGACCGGGACTGAAGCTTTCTTT. Its protein is CASSLVTGTEAFF.

This clone appeared a few times. This sequence joins TRBV7-7 and TRBJ2-3; perhaps TRBD2 as D (5 bases). This CDR3 contains 13 residues. Germline lookup yields CDR1 SSHAT and CDR2 FNYEAQ (reference sequence). Between the trimmed V and J ends, which lost 3 bases and 4 bases, there was a span of 8 bases. The CDR3 loop is CASSFGVADTQYF. The CDR3 nucleotides are TGTGCCAGCAGCTTCGGGGTAGCAGATACGCAGTATTTT.

This clone was found a few times. The chain uses TRBV7-3 and TRBJ1-6; D might be TRBD1 (6 bases). Trimming pared 3 bases from V and 9 bases from J, leaving 9 bases between. Germline V CDR1 and CDR2: SGHTA, FQGTGA. This CDR3 has 13 amino acids. CDR3 coding DNA: TGTGCCAGCAGCTTCGGGGGGCTTTCACCCCTCCACTTT. Protein: CASSFGGLSPLHF.

The rearrangement joins TRBV9 to TRBJ2-1, with no clear D. Trimming took 4 bases from V and 4 from J, leaving 9 bases between them. This CDR3 has 13 amino acids. The germline V gene has CDR1 SGDLS and CDR2 YYNGEE. The CDR3 protein is CASSLDRYNEQFF. CDR3 coding DNA: TGTGCCAGCAGCTTAGACCGATACAATGAGCAGTTCTTC.

The V call is TRBV10-3, the J call TRBJ2-1, with D possibly being TRBD2 (5 bases). V was shortened by 4 bases and J by 10 bases, with 11 bases between the two germline ends. Germline V gene lookup returns CDR1 ENHRY and CDR2 SYGVKD. The CDR3 contains 12 residues. The CDR3 DNA sequence: TGTGCCATCAGTGCGGGGTCACGCGAGCAGTTCTTC. Translating it yields CAISAGSREQFF.

The rearrangement uses TRBV6-1 and TRBJ2-1; 8 bases line up with TRBD2. The V and J ends lost 1 base and 2 bases, in that order; junction bases with no gene match: 10. The CDR3 has 18 amino acids. The germline CDR1 and CDR2 sequences are MNHNS and SASEGT. The CDR3 bases are TGTGCCAGCAGTGAAGAATTCCGGGGGGGGAGGGCCTACAATGAGCAGTTCTTC. As protein: CASSEEFRGGRAYNEQFF.

This sequence joins TRBV5-1 and TRBJ2-5, with TRBD2 as a possible D gene (7 bases). Germline lookup yields CDR1 SGHRS and CDR2 YFSETQ. The length of the CDR3 is 16 residues. With 4 bases removed from V and 5 bases from J, the gap between germline ends came to 21 bases. The CDR3 DNA follows: TGCGCCAGCAGCCCGTTACGGGACACCGGGGGGGAGACCCAGTACTTC. Its protein is CASSPLRDTGGETQYF.

The gene calls are TRBV27 and TRBJ2-7, with 7 bases identical to TRBD2. The germline gives CDR1 MNHEY, CDR2 SMNVEV (reference sequence). After removal of 6 bases from V and 4 bases from J, the junction contained 6 bases not matched to a gene. The CDR3 totals 13 residues. The CDR3 sequence: CASRGLGAYEQYF. CDR3 bases: TGTGCCAGCAGAGGACTAGGAGCGTACGAGCAGTACTTC.

CDR3 residues: CASSGNTQYF. CDR3 sequence (DNA): TGTGCCAGTAGCGGGAATACGCAGTATTTT. The genes are TRBV19 and TRBJ2-3; TRBD2 is a possible D gene (5 bases). V lost 6 bases, J lost 7 bases, and 5 bases lay in between. Looked up from germline, CDR1 is LNHDA and CDR2 is SQIVND (reference sequence). CDR3 length: 10 residues.

This clone has a handful of counts. The chain couples TRBV28 to TRBJ2-5; 9 nucleotides align to TRBD1. Losses at the gene ends were 2 bases for V and 3 bases for J; bases not matched to a gene: 1. The CDR3 runs 14 residues. Germline-derived CDR1 and CDR2 are MDHEN and SYDVKM. The CDR3 DNA is TGTGCCAGCAGTTTAAGGACAGGGGAAGAGACCCAGTACTTC. Its protein product is CASSLRTGEETQYF.

The V and J genes are TRBV7-8 and TRBJ2-7; 8 positions agree with TRBD1. Germline CDR1 SGHVS, CDR2 FQNEAQ. V shed 5 bases, J shed 5 bases, and the junction held 17 bases outside the gene matches. The length of the CDR3 is 17 residues. CDR3 sequence: CASSHIFLTGVFDEQYF. CDR3 DNA sequence: TGTGCCAGCAGCCACATATTCTTGACAGGGGTCTTCGACGAGCAGTACTTC.

This chain uses TRBV18 with TRBJ1-2; D gene uncertain. With 3 bases removed from V and 8 bases from J, the gap between germline ends came to 19 bases. CDR3 length: 15 residues. The germline CDR1 and CDR2 sequences are KGHSH and LQKENI. The chain's CDR3 is CASSPGRDPMLGYTF. DNA for the CDR3: TGTGCCAGCTCACCGGGCCGCGATCCTATGTTAGGCTACACCTTC.